This T cell receptor beta chain originates from a study of blood T cell repertoires in COVID-19. Trimming left V 1 base short and J 5 bases short, with 16 bases between. The CDR3 is 15 residues long. Germline values: CDR1 SGDLS, CDR2 YYNGEE. This table comes from immunoSEQ multiplex PCR, and its TCRdb copy is limited to in-frame clones, with some not included. The sample holds approximately 200,000 clones, around 89% seen once. Enrolled through a virtual design, the participants were between 18 and 89 years of age and came from about two dozen US areas. The specimen sequenced was PBMCs or T cells enriched from blood (not recorded which). The chain is built from TRBV9 and TRBJ2-7; possible D gene TRBD1, 6 bases. The receptor's source is a man aged 25-45 years who had recovered from COVID-19. Here the CDR3 reads CASSVKPDRTHEQYF. In DNA form, the CDR3 reads TGTGCCAGCAGCGTAAAACCCGACAGGACCCACGAGCAGTACTTC.